A single sample is the source of the 30 T cell receptor beta chains below, sequenced in a study of blood T cell repertoires in COVID-19 (dated by TCRdb to the early 2020s). The method behind the library was the immunoSEQ multiplex PCR assay. The immuneACCESS repertoire file appears here via TCRdb, limited to in-frame rearrangements. These files lack a portion of the clones; in checked studies, under half of the deficit traces to unresolved V genes, and the cause of the others is not known. This sample is represented by roughly 38,000 clones; 90% to 95% of them were singletons. The biggest ten clones account for approximately 2.1% of the sample. Sequencing input: peripheral blood. These receptors all come from a man aged 50-59 years with active COVID-19.

The gene calls are TRBV5-1 and TRBJ2-1; D is perhaps TRBD2 (6 bases). Per the germline V gene, CDR1 is SGHRS and CDR2 is YFSETQ. V was trimmed by 2 bases and J by 9 bases, leaving 15 bases between them. The CDR3 totals 14 residues. The CDR3: CASSFGGSSTEQFF. CDR3 nucleotides: TGCGCCAGCAGCTTTGGAGGGAGTTCGACTGAGCAGTTCTTC.

The gene calls are TRBV4-3 and TRBJ1-6; TRBD1 is a possible D gene (5 bases). Germline V CDR1 and CDR2: LGHNA, YSLEER. The CDR3 sequence is 15 residues long. V lost 0 bases, J lost 11 bases, and 14 bases lay in between. CDR3 protein: CASSQDWDGRTPLHF. CDR3 bases: TGCGCCAGCAGCCAAGATTGGGACGGGAGAACACCCCTCCACTTT.

This chain uses TRBV11-3 with TRBJ2-3, with 9 bases that match TRBD1. The J segment lost 2 bases and the V segment lost 5 bases, leaving 11 bases of the junction unmatched. Germline V gives CDR1 SGHNT, CDR2 YENEEA. The CDR3 length is 17 residues. The CDR3 DNA reads TGTGCCAGCAGCCCAGGGGGGACAGGGTTTGTCACAGATACGCAGTATTTT. This translates into CASSPGGTGFVTDTQYF.

J is TRBJ2-5 and V is TRBV4-2, with a tentative D call TRBD1 (6 bases). The CDR3 is made up of 14 amino acids. Germline assignment: CDR1 LGHNA and CDR2 YNFKEQ. Between the trimmed V and J ends, which lost 5 bases and 5 bases, there was a span of 15 bases. This CDR3 reads CASSGQGLEETQYF. Here the CDR3 DNA reads TGTGCCAGCAGCGGTCAGGGGCTCGAGGAGACCCAGTACTTC.

V and J are TRBV7-8 and TRBJ2-2; D is possibly TRBD1 (5 bases). Germline CDR1 is SGHVS and CDR2 is FQNEAQ. With 7 bases removed from V and 8 bases from J, the gap between germline ends came to 14 bases. The CDR3 consists of 13 residues. The DNA of the CDR3 is TGTGCCAGCACCCCAGGGTTGAGGGGGGAGCTGTTTTTT. This encodes CASTPGLRGELFF.

The rearrangement joins TRBV7-2 to TRBJ1-2; 9 nucleotides align to TRBD1. Trimming took 6 bases from V and 5 from J; bases not matched to a gene: 10. This CDR3 is built from 15 residues. Germline V gene lookup returns CDR1 SGHTA and CDR2 FQGNSA. The CDR3 DNA is TGTGCCAGCAGTTTAACAGGGGGCGTCAAGTATGGCTACACCTTC. Amino acids: CASSLTGGVKYGYTF.

The CDR3 sequence: CASSERGDERNIQYF. In DNA, the CDR3 is TGTGCCAGCAGTGAAAGGGGCGACGAAAGAAACATTCAGTACTTC. The V and J genes are TRBV6-1 and TRBJ2-4, with TRBD1 as a possible D gene (5 bases). This CDR3 region has 15 residues. Germline V lookup: CDR1 MNHNS, CDR2 SASEGT. The V and J ends lost 2 bases and 6 bases respectively, with 14 bases between them.

This chain uses TRBV6-2 or TRBV6-3 with TRBJ1-5; D is possibly TRBD1 (5 bases). The ends were cut back, 6 bases at V and 3 bases at J, with 18 bases in the middle. This CDR3 region has 16 residues. Germline CDR1 reads MNHEY; CDR2 reads SVGEGT. CDR3 region: CASSSATWGPNQPQHF. CDR3 bases: TGTGCCAGCAGCTCCGCGACCTGGGGCCCCAATCAGCCCCAGCATTTT.

This sequence joins TRBV27 and TRBJ2-2; 8 bases map to TRBD1. The V gene end was trimmed by 11 bases and the J gene end by 2 bases; junction bases not matched to a gene: 7. The CDR3 runs to 14 residues. Germline values: CDR1 MNHEY, CDR2 SMNVEV (reference sequence). This chain's CDR3 is CAGRQGRNTGELFF. The DNA of the CDR3 is TGTGCCGGACGACAGGGGCGAAACACCGGGGAGCTGTTTTTT.

This clone was found a few times. This chain uses TRBV18 with TRBJ1-1; D is unclear. The CDR3 spans 12 residues. Trimming took off 5 bases at V and 6 bases at J, with 10 bases between the two ends. Germline CDR1 KGHSH, CDR2 LQKENI. CDR3 residues: CASSTDTAEAFF. CDR3 coding DNA: TGTGCCAGCTCAACTGACACCGCTGAAGCTTTCTTT.

This chain joins TRBV5-1 and TRBJ1-2; weak D call: TRBD1 (6 bases). The CDR3 spans 17 residues. The germline V gene encodes CDR1 SGHRS and CDR2 YFSETQ. Trimming removed 2 bases at V and 3 bases at J, with 20 bases between. The CDR3 DNA follows: TGCGCCAGCAGCTTAACGCCCCGGACAGTACTTGACTATGGCTACACCTTC. This codes for CASSLTPRTVLDYGYTF.

The rearrangement joins TRBV4-1 to TRBJ2-1; 7 nucleotides align to TRBD1. This CDR3 is built from 13 residues. Germline trimming cut 3 bases from V and 14 bases from J; bases unmatched to any gene: 10. Germline CDR1 is MGHRA and CDR2 is YSYEKL. CDR3 loop: CASSQVTGVLKFF. The CDR3 nucleotides read TGCGCCAGCAGCCAGGTAACAGGGGTGCTGAAGTTCTTC.

The rearrangement links TRBV18 to TRBJ2-1, with TRBD2 matching over 10 bases. Trimming cost V 1 base and J 7 bases; bases outside gene matches: 7. Looked up from germline, CDR1 is KGHSH and CDR2 is LQKENI. The CDR3 sequence is 16 residues long. Here the CDR3 DNA reads TGTGCCAGCTCACCACTTGAGCGGGAGGGCCGTAATGAGCAGTTCTTC. It is translated as CASSPLEREGRNEQFF. Filled out from reference TRBV18 and TRBJ2-1, the complete variable domain reads NAGVMQNPRHLVRRRGQEARLRCSPMKGHSHVYWYRQLPEEGLKFMVYLQKENIIDESGMPKERFSAEFPKEGPSILRIQQVVRGDSAAYFCASSPLEREGRNEQFFGPGTRLTVL.

The sample holds one count of this clone. V is TRBV6-2 or TRBV6-3 and J is TRBJ2-5, with D perhaps TRBD2 (6 bases). Trimming removed 4 bases at V and 4 bases at J, with 16 bases between. The length of the CDR3 is 15 residues. Germline V lookup: CDR1 MNHEY, CDR2 SVGEGT. The CDR3 spells CASSSPSLARETQYF. The CDR3 bases are TGTGCCAGCAGTTCCCCTTCCCTAGCGCGAGAGACCCAGTACTTC.

The J gene is TRBJ1-2, the V gene TRBV18; 7 nucleotides align to TRBD1. Germline CDR1 and CDR2: KGHSH and LQKENI. V shed 2 bases and J 0 bases; nucleotides not matched to a gene: 0. CDR3 length equals 14 residues. The CDR3 spells CASSPDRANYGYTF. The CDR3 DNA is TGTGCCAGCTCACCAGACAGGGCTAACTATGGCTACACCTTC.

V is TRBV7-8 and J is TRBJ2-7; the match to TRBD1 covers 11 bases. With V trimmed by 4 bases and J by 6 bases, 5 bases remained unmatched. Germline assignment: CDR1 SGHVS and CDR2 FQNEAQ. CDR3 length: 14 residues. CDR3 residues: CASSSMGQGGEQYF. In DNA, the CDR3 is TGTGCCAGCAGCTCAATGGGACAGGGGGGCGAGCAGTACTTC.

This sequence joins TRBV6-2 or TRBV6-3 and TRBJ2-2, with 8 bases matching TRBD1. The length of the CDR3 is 18 residues. Unmatched junction bases numbered 8, after V lost 2 bases and J lost 0 bases. CDR1 and CDR2 (germline): MNHEY, SVGEGT. The DNA of the CDR3 is TGTGCCAGCAGTTACGTTCGGGCAGGGGGCACGAACACCGGGGAGCTGTTTTTT. This gives the protein CASSYVRAGGTNTGELFF.

A few counts support this clone. The rearrangement uses TRBV5-5 and TRBJ1-5; 8 bases map to TRBD1. Trimming cost V 4 bases and J 4 bases; bases outside gene matches: 10. The CDR3 consists of 16 residues. CDR1 and CDR2 (germline): SGHKS, YYEKEE (reference sequence). The CDR3, as DNA: TGTGCCAGCAGCAAAGACAGGGGATACGGGAATCAGCCCCAGCATTTT. Its protein is CASSKDRGYGNQPQHF.

The chain carries TRBV5-1 and TRBJ2-1; TRBD1 agrees at 7 bases. J was trimmed by 4 bases and V by 0 bases; bases with no gene match: 4. The CDR3 is 15 residues long. Germline assignment: CDR1 SGHRS and CDR2 YFSETQ. The CDR3 here is CASSLEGQFYNEQFF. The CDR3 DNA reads TGCGCCAGCAGCTTGGAGGGACAGTTTTACAATGAGCAGTTCTTC.

This chain links TRBV4-1 with TRBJ2-1, with D possibly being TRBD1 (6 bases). Trimming took off 1 base at V and 6 bases at J, with 16 bases between the two ends. Germline assignment: CDR1 MGHRA and CDR2 YSYEKL. The CDR3 totals 16 residues. The chain's CDR3 is CASSQGTGFLGNEQFF. DNA for the CDR3: TGCGCCAGCAGCCAAGGTACAGGGTTCCTAGGCAATGAGCAGTTCTTC.

This chain's CDR3 is CAWGDRETEAFF. CDR3 DNA: TGTGCCTGGGGGGACAGGGAGACTGAAGCTTTCTTT. This chain joins TRBV30 and TRBJ1-1; 9 bases are shared with TRBD1. V shed 5 bases and J 5 bases; nucleotides not matched to a gene: 3. This CDR3 has 12 residues. Germline-derived CDR1 and CDR2 are GTSNPN and SVGIG (reference sequence). The full variable domain, completed using reference TRBV30 and TRBJ1-1, is SQTIHQWPATLVQPVGSPLSLECTVEGTSNPNLYWYRQAAGRGLQLLFYSVGIGQISSEVPQNLSASRPQDRQFILSSKKLLLSDSGFYLCAWGDRETEAFFGQGTRLTVV.

About this clone: An end of the junction differs from the germline gene, which may be a read error. The chain joins TRBV19 to TRBJ2-5, with D uncertain. The germline CDR1 and CDR2 sequences are LNHDA and SQIVND (reference sequence). This CDR3 contains 14 residues. Here the CDR3 reads CASSIEIAQGTQYF. Written as DNA, the CDR3 is TGTGCCAGTAGTATAGAGATAGCCCAAGGGACCCAGTACTTC.

V is TRBV7-9 and J is TRBJ1-3; no clear D. Germline V gives CDR1 SEHNR, CDR2 FQNEAQ (reference sequence). The CDR3 totals 14 residues. Trimming took 4 bases from V and 2 from J, leaving 9 bases between them. The CDR3: CASSSRTAGNTIYF. CDR3 bases: TGTGCCAGCAGCTCCAGGACTGCTGGAAACACCATATATTTT.

The chain employs TRBV19 and TRBJ2-1; TRBD2 matches at 14 bases. V was pared by 10 bases and J by 13 bases, with 6 bases of the junction left unmatched. The CDR3 has 12 residues. Looked up from germline, CDR1 is LNHDA and CDR2 is SQIVND (reference sequence). The CDR3 coding sequence is TGTGCCACCAGACTAGCGGGAGGGCCTCAGTTCTTC. It is translated as CATRLAGGPQFF. Full variable domain (remainder filled in from reference TRBV19 and TRBJ2-1): DGGITQSPKYLFRKEGQNVTLSCEQNLNHDAMYWYRQDPGQGLRLIYYSQIVNDFQKGDIAEGYSVSREKKESFPLTVTSAQKNPTAFYLCATRLAGGPQFFGPGTRLTVL.

The gene calls are TRBV19 and TRBJ2-2; the D gene is possibly TRBD2 (6 bases). CDR3 length equals 15 residues. Trimming stripped 9 bases from V and 5 bases from J, with 19 bases between. CDR1 is LNHDA and CDR2 is SQIVND in the germline V gene (reference sequence). CDR3 bases: TGTGCCAGCATGTGGAGCGGCGGGATGACCGGGGAGCTGTTTTTT. Amino acids: CASMWSGGMTGELFF.

The rearrangement joins TRBV10-3 to TRBJ1-3; D unclear. In germline, CDR1 is ENHRY, CDR2 SYGVKD. CDR3 length equals 17 residues. The V gene lost 6 bases and the J gene lost 4 bases, with 22 bases spanning the gap. CDR3 nucleotides: TGTGCCATCAGCACCGACCCTGGGAGGGTATCCGGAAACACCATATATTTT. Amino acid sequence: CAISTDPGRVSGNTIYF.

The chain is built from TRBV20-1 and TRBJ2-5, with 7 nucleotides matching TRBD2. J gave up 5 bases and V 3 bases, and 18 bases lay outside the gene matches. Germline loops: CDR1 DFQATT, CDR2 SNEGSKA (reference sequence). The CDR3 consists of 17 residues. CDR3 DNA sequence: TGCAGTGCTAGTAAACGCGTGACTAGCCCTTTTCGGGAGACCCAGTACTTC. Its protein product is CSASKRVTSPFRETQYF.

The chain is built from TRBV3-1 (or the pseudogene TRBV3-2) and TRBJ2-1; D is possibly TRBD2 (6 bases). Germline lookup yields CDR1 LGHDT and CDR2 YNNKEL (reference sequence). V lost 0 bases and J 10 bases, leaving 13 bases between the germline ends. There are 14 residues in the CDR3. CDR3 DNA sequence: TGTGCCAGCAGCCAAGATGGACTAACAATCGAGCAGTTCTTC. Encoded protein: CASSQDGLTIEQFF.

J is TRBJ2-3 and V is TRBV7-2; TRBD1 is a possible D gene (6 bases). Germline CDR1 is SGHTA and CDR2 is FQGNSA. V shed 4 bases and J shed 8 bases, with 16 bases lying between them. The CDR3 is 14 amino acids. The chain's CDR3 is CASSSGAAPTTQYF. The CDR3 nucleotides are TGTGCCAGCAGCTCAGGGGCCGCCCCGACTACGCAGTATTTT.

The rearrangement joins TRBV27 to TRBJ2-5, with D possibly being TRBD2 (8 bases). The CDR3 has 18 amino acids. Deletions cut 0 bases from V and 2 bases from J, with 19 bases between. Per germline, CDR1 MNHEY and CDR2 SMNVEV (reference sequence). The CDR3 here is CASSLSPPGGGRQETQYF. The CDR3 DNA follows: TGTGCCAGCAGTTTATCGCCCCCGGGAGGGGGCCGACAAGAGACCCAGTACTTC.